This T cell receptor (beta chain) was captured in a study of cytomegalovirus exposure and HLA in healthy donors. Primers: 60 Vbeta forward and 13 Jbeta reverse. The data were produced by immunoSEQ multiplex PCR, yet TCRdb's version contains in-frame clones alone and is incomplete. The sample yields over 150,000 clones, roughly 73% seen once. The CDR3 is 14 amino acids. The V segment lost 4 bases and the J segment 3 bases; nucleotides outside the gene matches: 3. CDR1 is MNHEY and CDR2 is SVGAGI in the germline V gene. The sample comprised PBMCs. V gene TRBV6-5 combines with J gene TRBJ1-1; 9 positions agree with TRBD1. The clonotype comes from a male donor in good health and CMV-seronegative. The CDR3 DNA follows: TGTGCCAGCAGTTCACAGGGGGCGGACACTGAAGCTTTCTTT. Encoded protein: CASSSQGADTEAFF.